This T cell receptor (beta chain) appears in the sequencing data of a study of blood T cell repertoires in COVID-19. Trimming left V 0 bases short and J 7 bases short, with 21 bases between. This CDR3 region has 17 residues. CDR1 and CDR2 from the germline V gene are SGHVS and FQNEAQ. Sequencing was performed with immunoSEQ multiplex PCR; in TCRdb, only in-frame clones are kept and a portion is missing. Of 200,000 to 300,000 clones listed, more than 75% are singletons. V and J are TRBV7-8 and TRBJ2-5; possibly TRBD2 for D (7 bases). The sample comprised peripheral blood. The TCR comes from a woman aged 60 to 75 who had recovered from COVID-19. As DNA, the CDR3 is TGTGCCAGCAGCTTAGCCCCTTTGGCGGGGGCCTACACGACCCAGTACTTC. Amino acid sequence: CASSLAPLAGAYTTQYF.